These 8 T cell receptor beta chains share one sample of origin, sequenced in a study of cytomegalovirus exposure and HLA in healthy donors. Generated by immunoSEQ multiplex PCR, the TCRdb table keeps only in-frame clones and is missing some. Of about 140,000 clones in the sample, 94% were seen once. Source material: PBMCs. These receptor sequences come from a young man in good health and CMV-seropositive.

CDR3 sequence (DNA): TGCGCCAGCAGCTTGATGGGCAGCCAAGAGACCCAGTACTTC. This codes for CASSLMGSQETQYF. V usage is TRBV5-1 and J usage is TRBJ2-5; D unresolved. V was cut by 1 base and J by 1 base, with 8 bases left in between. The CDR3 loop spans 14 amino acids. Germline assignment: CDR1 SGHRS and CDR2 YFSETQ.

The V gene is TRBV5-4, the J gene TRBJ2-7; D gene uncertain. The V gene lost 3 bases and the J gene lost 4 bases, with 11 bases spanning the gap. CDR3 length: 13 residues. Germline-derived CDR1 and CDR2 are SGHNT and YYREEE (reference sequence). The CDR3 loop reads CASSYQTGYEQYF. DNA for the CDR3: TGTGCCAGCAGCTATCAAACCGGGTACGAGCAGTACTTC. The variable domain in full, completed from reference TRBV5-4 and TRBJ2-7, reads ETGVTQSPTHLIKTRGQQVTLRCSSQSGHNTVSWYQQALGQGPQFIFQYYREEENGRGNFPPRFSGLQFPNYSSELNVNALELDDSALYLCASSYQTGYEQYFGPGTRLTVT.

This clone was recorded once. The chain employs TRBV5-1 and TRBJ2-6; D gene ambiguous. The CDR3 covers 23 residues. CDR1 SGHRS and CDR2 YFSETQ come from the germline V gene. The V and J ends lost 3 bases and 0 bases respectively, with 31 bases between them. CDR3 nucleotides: TGCGCCAGCAGCTCCGTTGGGCCCAACTCTGAGTGGTGGGCAAACTCTGGGGCCAACGTCCTGACTTTC. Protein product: CASSSVGPNSEWWANSGANVLTF.

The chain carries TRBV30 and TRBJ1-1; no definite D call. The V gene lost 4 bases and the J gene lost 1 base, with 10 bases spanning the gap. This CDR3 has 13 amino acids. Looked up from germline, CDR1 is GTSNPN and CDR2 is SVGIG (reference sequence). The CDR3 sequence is CAWTGLRNTEAFF. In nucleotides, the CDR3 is TGTGCCTGGACAGGACTCAGGAACACTGAAGCTTTCTTT.

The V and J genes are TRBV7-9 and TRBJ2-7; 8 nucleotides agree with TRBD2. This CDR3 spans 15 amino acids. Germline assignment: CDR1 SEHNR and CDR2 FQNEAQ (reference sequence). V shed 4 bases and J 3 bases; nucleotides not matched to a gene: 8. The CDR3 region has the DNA TGTGCCAGCAGCTCGTCGGGACTAGGCTTCTACGAGCAGTACTTC. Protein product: CASSSSGLGFYEQYF.

In nucleotides, the CDR3 is TGTGCCAGCAGTCCATCCGGGACTAGCGCAGCAGATACGCAGTATTTT. Protein product: CASSPSGTSAADTQYF. The J gene is TRBJ2-3, the V gene TRBV28; the match to TRBD2 covers 10 bases. Germline V CDR1 and CDR2: MDHEN, SYDVKM. The CDR3 contains 16 residues. The V segment lost 5 bases and the J segment 4 bases; nucleotides outside the gene matches: 9. Complete variable domain (other parts from reference TRBV28 and TRBJ2-3): DVKVTQSSRYLVKRTGEKVFLECVQDMDHENMFWYRQDPGLGLRLIYFSYDVKMKEKGDIPEGYSVSREKKERFSLILESASTNQTSMYLCASSPSGTSAADTQYFGPGTRLTVL.

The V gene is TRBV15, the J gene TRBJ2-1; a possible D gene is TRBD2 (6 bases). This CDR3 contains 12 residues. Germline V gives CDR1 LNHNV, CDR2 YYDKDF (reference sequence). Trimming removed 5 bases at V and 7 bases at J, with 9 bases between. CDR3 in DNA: TGTGCCACCAGCCCTCGGGGGAATGAGCAGTTCTTC. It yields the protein CATSPRGNEQFF.

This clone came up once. The CDR3 spells CASSLAVITDTQYF. CDR3 DNA sequence: TGCGCCAGCAGCTTGGCAGTTATCACAGATACGCAGTATTTT. The chain joins TRBV5-1 to TRBJ2-3; no definite D call. The V end was cut by 0 bases, the J end by 2 bases, with 7 bases between. Germline CDR1 and CDR2: SGHRS and YFSETQ. This CDR3 is built from 14 residues.